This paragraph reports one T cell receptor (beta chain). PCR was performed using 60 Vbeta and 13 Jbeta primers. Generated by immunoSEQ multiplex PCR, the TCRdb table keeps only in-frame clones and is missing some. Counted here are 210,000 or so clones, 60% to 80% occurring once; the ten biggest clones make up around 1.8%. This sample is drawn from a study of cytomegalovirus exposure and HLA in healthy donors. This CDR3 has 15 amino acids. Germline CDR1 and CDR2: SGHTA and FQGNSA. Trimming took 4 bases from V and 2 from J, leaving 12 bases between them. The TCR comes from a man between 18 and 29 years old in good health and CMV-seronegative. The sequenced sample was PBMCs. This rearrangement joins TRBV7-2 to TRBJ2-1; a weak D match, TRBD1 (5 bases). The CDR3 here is CASSSQGVTYNEQFF. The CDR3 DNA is TGTGCCAGCAGCTCCCAGGGTGTCACCTACAATGAGCAGTTCTTC.